The following is a T cell receptor beta chain sequence with its context. Its antigen is unidentified. Deep-level running was used for the assay. The authors' processing: Filtering of immunoSEQ junctional sequences could not match full-length read filtering. Profiled with immunoSEQ multiplex PCR; TCRdb holds only in-frame clones, not every one. That table furnishes V, J and clone size, whereas the DNA furnished D and trimming. The sample has around 1.9 million clones, around 95% seen once. This entry belongs to a study of shared clonotypes between healthy human individuals. Across the study: Each donor's CD8 memory used one plate, CD8 naive two, each CD4 subset three. Findings of the study overall: How much donors shared clonotypes was expected to be affected by sequencing depth.

The naive CD8 fraction comprised CD45RO-negative cells positively selected for CCR7 and excluded terminally differentiated effector memory CD45RA+ cells. Sample: naive CD8+ T cells from PBMCs. The source of this sequence is a young man in good health. Some clones in this sample may be carry-over from other donors' samples.

The CDR3 reads CASSLDTGGVHEQYF. The CDR3 nucleotides read TGTGCCAGCAGCTTAGATACGGGAGGGGTCCACGAGCAGTACTTC. V and J are TRBV7-9 and TRBJ2-7; 8 bases map to TRBD2. Germline loops: CDR1 SEHNR, CDR2 FQNEAQ (reference sequence). J was trimmed by 5 bases and V by 1 base; bases with no gene match: 7. CDR3 length: 15 amino acids.